This T cell receptor beta chain was obtained from a study of blood T cell repertoires in COVID-19. Background on the study: Researchers got acute and convalescent COVID-19 samples from the United States, Italy and Spain.

This clone was seen once. Authors' data handling: Counts of nucleated cells, estimated from reference gene primer amplification, were obtained. Clones were read by immunoSEQ multiplex PCR, and TCRdb kept only the in-frame ones, dropping some. That table supplies the V and J calls and clone size; D and trimming were determined from the DNA. The sample yields 120,000 to 150,000 clones, 80% to 90% seen once. Deletions cut 0 bases from V and 6 bases from J, with 12 bases between. CDR1 is LGHNA and CDR2 is YSLEER in the germline V gene. The CDR3 consists of 15 residues. This TCR was sampled from a woman aged 55-69 years with active COVID-19. This sequence joins TRBV4-3 and TRBJ1-5, with a tentative D call TRBD1 (6 bases). Input material: peripheral blood. The CDR3 protein is CASSQEGGAGQPQHF. In DNA, the CDR3 is TGCGCCAGCAGCCAAGAGGGGGGGGCCGGTCAGCCCCAGCATTTT.